The 29 T cell receptor beta chains given below trace back to one sample, sequenced in a study of blood T cell repertoires in COVID-19. Libraries were prepared by immunoSEQ multiplex PCR; TCRdb keeps only in-frame clonotypes and omits some of them. Of roughly 120,000 clones listed, approximately 90% are singletons. Material for sequencing was peripheral blood. All receptors come from a human donor with active COVID-19. The donor label of this sample is uncertain.

The CDR3 DNA reads as TGTGCCAGCAGTTACTCGAGGGCCCAAGAGACCCAGTACTTC. Encoded protein: CASSYSRAQETQYF. The chain links TRBV6-6 to TRBJ2-5, with D possibly TRBD2 on 5 matching bases. The ends were cut back, 0 bases at V and 1 base at J, with 6 bases in the middle. The CDR3 runs 14 residues. Germline-derived CDR1 and CDR2 are MNHNY and SVGAGI (reference sequence).

The CDR3 bases are TGTGCCACCAGCAGAGATTTCAGGTACGAGACCCAGTACTTC. This codes for CATSRDFRYETQYF. V is TRBV15 and J is TRBJ2-5, with D unclear. V dropped 0 bases and J dropped 5 bases, with 10 bases sitting between them. Looked up from germline, CDR1 is LNHNV and CDR2 is YYDKDF (reference sequence). CDR3 length: 14 residues.

V is TRBV6-6 and J is TRBJ2-1; 16 nucleotides match TRBD2. Germline V CDR1 and CDR2: MNHNY, SVGAGI (reference sequence). The length of the CDR3 is 18 residues. V trimming: 5 bases; J trimming: 4 bases; junction bases outside the gene matches: 8. CDR3 coding DNA: TGTGCCAGCAGTCACGGGACTAGCGGGGGGGCCTTGTACAATGAGCAGTTCTTC. This gives the protein CASSHGTSGGALYNEQFF.

The chain carries TRBV7-3 and TRBJ2-3; 11 bases line up with TRBD1. J lost 2 bases, V lost 5 bases, and 6 bases had no gene match. The germline CDR1 and CDR2 sequences are SGHTA and FQGTGA. The CDR3 runs to 16 residues. CDR3 amino acids: CASSRTGGPLTDTQYF. The CDR3 region has the DNA TGTGCCAGCAGCCGGACAGGGGGCCCACTCACAGATACGCAGTATTTT.

By sample share, this clone is medium-sized (0.01 to 0.1%). This chain connects TRBV7-8 to TRBJ1-1; D not certain. Germline assignment: CDR1 SGHVS and CDR2 FQNEAQ. The CDR3 runs to 15 residues. V was shortened by 5 bases and J by 7 bases, with 20 bases between the two germline ends. CDR3 loop: CASSPLSGETVEAFF. The CDR3 DNA sequence: TGTGCCAGCAGCCCGTTGTCCGGGGAAACGGTTGAAGCTTTCTTT. The whole variable domain, filled in from reference TRBV7-8 and TRBJ1-1, reads GAGVSQSPRYKVAKRGQDVALRCDPISGHVSLFWYQQALGQGPEFLTYFQNEAQLDKSGLPSDRFFAERPEGSVSTLKIQRTQQEDSAVYLCASSPLSGETVEAFFGQGTRLTVV.

This clone was picked up a small number of times. The rearrangement uses TRBV6-5 and TRBJ1-1, with 8 bases aligning to TRBD1. CDR3 size: 12 residues. Germline V lookup: CDR1 MNHEY, CDR2 SVGAGI. V gave up 2 bases and J gave up 8 bases; unmatched junction bases: 1. The CDR3 DNA reads TGTGCCAGCAGTTACGGGACAGGCGAAGCTTTCTTT. Protein sequence: CASSYGTGEAFF.

V is TRBV9 and J is TRBJ2-3, with 12 bases lining up with TRBD2. The CDR3 totals 19 residues. Germline V lookup: CDR1 SGDLS, CDR2 YYNGEE. The ends lost 2 bases at V and 5 bases at J; junction bases unmatched: 15. The CDR3 DNA is TGTGCCAGCAGCGTCTCCCTTCTAACGTCTAGCGGGGGGGTAGATACGCAGTATTTT. It codes for CASSVSLLTSSGGVDTQYF.

The V and J genes are TRBV29-1 and TRBJ1-1, with 7 bases matching TRBD1. Looked up from germline, CDR1 is SQVTM and CDR2 is ANQGSEA. V shed 0 bases and J 2 bases; nucleotides not matched to a gene: 18. The CDR3 sequence is 19 residues long. CDR3 in DNA: TGCAGCGTTGAAGATCCGTGGAGACAGGGCAGGTCGGGTAACACTGAAGCTTTCTTT. Its translation: CSVEDPWRQGRSGNTEAFF.

J is TRBJ1-2 and V is TRBV7-9, with TRBD1 matching over 10 bases. Germline CDR1 and CDR2: SEHNR and FQNEAQ (reference sequence). Unmatched junction bases numbered 5, after V lost 5 bases and J lost 2 bases. The CDR3 is made up of 15 amino acids. The CDR3 DNA is TGTGCCAGCAGCCAAGGACAGGGGGACAACTATGGCTACACCTTC. Residues: CASSQGQGDNYGYTF.

This rearrangement joins TRBV10-3 to TRBJ2-7, with 8 bases lining up with TRBD1. Germline assignment: CDR1 ENHRY and CDR2 SYGVKD. The CDR3 runs 12 residues. V shed 6 bases and J 4 bases; nucleotides not matched to a gene: 2. The CDR3: CAISRGLYEQYF. For the CDR3, the DNA is TGTGCCATCAGCAGGGGGCTGTACGAGCAGTACTTC.

The J gene is TRBJ2-7, the V gene TRBV6-6, with D perhaps TRBD1 (5 bases). Trimming removed 8 bases from V and 4 bases from J, with 9 bases in between. CDR1 MNHNY and CDR2 SVGAGI come from the germline V gene (reference sequence). The CDR3 loop spans 11 amino acids. CDR3 loop: CASGRGYEQYF. CDR3 DNA sequence: TGTGCCAGCGGAAGGGGATACGAGCAGTACTTC.

This clone was detected once. This sequence joins TRBV25-1 and TRBJ1-1; 8 nucleotides line up with TRBD1. The CDR3 consists of 16 residues. CDR1 is MGHDK, CDR2 SYGVNS, per germline. V lost 2 bases, J lost 4 bases, and 9 bases stayed unmatched. The CDR3 loop reads CASSEDRSGGVTEAFF. The CDR3 nucleotides are TGTGCCAGCAGTGAAGACCGGTCAGGGGGCGTCACTGAAGCTTTCTTT. Full variable domain (outside the CDR3, taken from reference TRBV25-1 and TRBJ1-1): EADIYQTPRYLVIGTGKKITLECSQTMGHDKMYWYQQDPGMELHLIHYSYGVNSTEKGDLSSESTVSRIRTEHFPLTLESARPSHTSQYLCASSEDRSGGVTEAFFGQGTRLTVV.

In its sample, this clone was seen once. This chain uses TRBV21-1 with TRBJ1-2; the table's D call, TRBD1, has no DNA check behind it. TRBV21-1 is a pseudogene. This CDR3 region has 15 residues. CDR3 amino acids: CASSTYRDRAYGYTF. The CDR3, as DNA: TGTGCCAGCAGCACCTACCGGGACAGGGCCTATGGCTACACCTTC.

This chain joins TRBV5-4 and TRBJ2-4, with 7 nucleotides matching TRBD1. Trimming cost V 4 bases and J 2 bases; bases outside gene matches: 12. This CDR3 has 17 residues. From germline, CDR1 is SGHNT and CDR2 YYREEE (reference sequence). In nucleotides, the CDR3 is TGTGCCAGCAGCAGAAGGACAGGAGGTCGGTCCAAAAACATTCAGTACTTC. This gives the protein CASSRRTGGRSKNIQYF.

The V gene is TRBV18, the J gene TRBJ1-2; the D gene is possibly TRBD1 (6 bases). Trimming took off 5 bases at V and 3 bases at J, with 16 bases between the two ends. This CDR3 has 15 residues. Germline V gene lookup returns CDR1 KGHSH and CDR2 LQKENI. The CDR3 sequence: CASSATTAGDYGYTF. In DNA, the CDR3 is TGTGCCAGCTCAGCTACAACAGCAGGGGACTATGGCTACACCTTC.

In DNA, the CDR3 is TGTGCCACCAGTGAAGCGGGGTTGGGTAACACTGAAGCTTTCTTT. This sequence encodes CATSEAGLGNTEAFF. This chain uses TRBV24-1 with TRBJ1-1; D remains ambiguous. The CDR3 loop spans 15 amino acids. Germline V gene sequence: CDR1 KGHDR, CDR2 SFDVKD. The V and J ends lost 4 bases and 2 bases respectively, with 13 bases between them.

The chain links TRBV19 to TRBJ2-1, with 12 bases identical to TRBD2. V lost 2 bases to trimming and J lost 10 bases; unmatched junction nucleotides: 9. Germline V lookup: CDR1 LNHDA, CDR2 SQIVND (reference sequence). This CDR3 contains 16 residues. The DNA for the CDR3 is TGTGCCAGTAGTATACTAGCGGGGGGGACCATAGGGGAGCAGTTCTTC. It is translated as CASSILAGGTIGEQFF.

The chain has TRBV7-9 and TRBJ2-2; D remains unclear. Germline V lookup: CDR1 SEHNR, CDR2 FQNEAQ (reference sequence). Trimming removed 2 bases at V and 0 bases at J, with 16 bases between. There are 18 residues in the CDR3. CDR3: CASSLHTSSFANTGELFF. The CDR3 DNA is TGTGCCAGCAGCTTACACACCAGTTCGTTCGCGAACACCGGGGAGCTGTTTTTT. Together with reference TRBV7-9 and TRBJ2-2, the CDR3 gives the full variable domain: DTGVSQNPRHKITKRGQNVTFRCDPISEHNRLYWYRQTLGQGPEFLTYFQNEAQLEKSRLLSDRFSAERPKGSFSTLEIQRTEQGDSAMYLCASSLHTSSFANTGELFFGEGSRLTVL.

This chain connects TRBV6-2 or TRBV6-3 to TRBJ1-5; 8 nucleotides match TRBD1. Germline CDR1 MNHEY, CDR2 SVGEGT. The J segment lost 2 bases and the V segment lost 4 bases, leaving 10 bases of the junction unmatched. The CDR3 extends over 17 amino acids. In DNA, the CDR3 is TGTGCCAGCAGTTTGGGGCAGGGGGCTTTTGGCAATCAGCCCCAGCATTTT. Its protein product is CASSLGQGAFGNQPQHF.

The V call is TRBV10-3, the J call TRBJ2-7; 11 bases fit TRBD1. Trimming took 6 bases from V and 3 from J; bases not matched to a gene: 1. The CDR3 runs 13 residues. The germline V gene encodes CDR1 ENHRY and CDR2 SYGVKD. The CDR3 is CAIRGTGGYEQYF. CDR3 DNA: TGTGCCATCAGGGGGACAGGGGGCTACGAGCAGTACTTC.

This clone came up a few times. The rearrangement links TRBV21-1 to TRBJ1-5; TRBD1 was called by the table and not checked on the DNA. TRBV21-1 is a listed pseudogene. The CDR3 is 17 amino acids. The CDR3 reads CASSKCAKGQENQPQHF. The CDR3 nucleotides are TGTGCCAGCAGCAAATGTGCAAAAGGACAGGAAAATCAGCCCCAGCATTTT.

This chain joins TRBV3-1 (or the pseudogene TRBV3-2) and TRBJ1-5, with D possibly being TRBD1 (6 bases). The length of the CDR3 is 16 residues. CDR1 and CDR2 (germline): LGHDT, YNNKEL (reference sequence). V was trimmed by 3 bases and J by 7 bases, leaving 19 bases between them. CDR3 amino acids: CASSHDNPGHWQPQHF. CDR3 in DNA: TGTGCCAGCAGCCACGATAATCCGGGACACTGGCAGCCCCAGCATTTT.

V usage is TRBV27 and J usage is TRBJ2-1, with 10 nucleotides matching TRBD1. The junction had 7 bases not matched to a gene; V was cut back by 8 bases and J by 3 bases. Germline V gives CDR1 MNHEY, CDR2 SMNVEV (reference sequence). This CDR3 spans 15 amino acids. The chain's CDR3 is CASSVDRGNYNEQFF. For the CDR3, the DNA is TGTGCCAGCTCGGTGGACAGGGGGAACTACAATGAGCAGTTCTTC.

This sequence joins TRBV7-2 and TRBJ1-2; unclear D gene. V lost 1 base and J lost 8, with 5 bases in between. Germline V CDR1 and CDR2: SGHTA, FQGNSA. CDR3 length equals 11 residues. CDR3 sequence reads: CASSLGGGYTF. The DNA of the CDR3 is TGTGCCAGCAGCTTAGGAGGAGGCTACACCTTC. Full variable domain (remainder filled in from reference TRBV7-2 and TRBJ1-2): GAGVSQSPSNKVTEKGKDVELRCDPISGHTALYWYRQSLGQGLEFLIYFQGNSAPDKSGLPSDRFSAERTGGSVSTLTIQRTQQEDSAVYLCASSLGGGYTFGSGTRLTVV.

This chain connects TRBV6-5 to TRBJ2-7; perhaps TRBD2 as D (5 bases). The CDR3 runs to 14 residues. CDR1 is MNHEY, CDR2 SVGAGI, per germline. Trimming shortened V by 5 bases and J by 3 bases, and 14 bases separated the two germline ends. The CDR3 DNA follows: TGTGCCAGCAGTCGCGGGTTTACAGTCTACGAGCAGTACTTC. Its protein product is CASSRGFTVYEQYF.

The chain has TRBV6-2 or TRBV6-3 and TRBJ2-7, with TRBD1 as a possible D gene (6 bases). The CDR3 loop spans 16 amino acids. Between the trimmed V and J ends, which lost 0 bases and 4 bases, there was a span of 16 bases. In germline, CDR1 is MNHEY, CDR2 SVGEGT. The CDR3 sequence: CASSYSLWDTYYEQYF. The CDR3 nucleotides are TGTGCCAGCAGTTACTCGTTGTGGGACACATATTACGAGCAGTACTTC.

The rearrangement joins TRBV27 to TRBJ2-1, with a weak D call TRBD2 (6 bases). The CDR3 is 14 amino acids. Germline-derived CDR1 and CDR2 are MNHEY and SMNVEV (reference sequence). Deletions cut 8 bases from V and 8 bases from J, with 19 bases between. CDR3 sequence reads: CASGDRDSRDEQFF. CDR3 coding DNA: TGTGCCAGCGGGGACCGGGACTCGCGGGATGAGCAGTTCTTC.

The chain recombines TRBV7-8 with TRBJ1-2; D may be TRBD1 (6 bases). The CDR3 is made up of 14 amino acids. V was cut by 5 bases and J by 5 bases, with 15 bases left in between. Looked up from germline, CDR1 is SGHVS and CDR2 is FQNEAQ. DNA for the CDR3: TGTGCCAGCAGCATCCTACAGGGCTCTTATGGCTACACCTTC. The encoded protein is CASSILQGSYGYTF. The full variable domain, with the rest looked up from reference TRBV7-8 and TRBJ1-2, is GAGVSQSPRYKVAKRGQDVALRCDPISGHVSLFWYQQALGQGPEFLTYFQNEAQLDKSGLPSDRFFAERPEGSVSTLKIQRTQQEDSAVYLCASSILQGSYGYTFGSGTRLTVV.

A single count supports this clone. V gene TRBV6-1 combines with J gene TRBJ2-3, with D possibly TRBD1 on 5 matching bases. The CDR3 has 11 residues. Germline V gene lookup returns CDR1 MNHNS and CDR2 SASEGT. The V end lost 1 base, the J end lost 9 bases, and 5 bases lay between the germline ends. The DNA for the CDR3 is TGTGCCAGCAGTGAAGACAGGACGCAGTATTTT. It is translated as CASSEDRTQYF.